Presented here are 27 T cell receptor beta chains from one specimen sequenced in a study of blood T cells in healthy people across ages. With a J-beta primer mix and a sample-barcoded 5' primer, a second PCR ran about 6 to 11 cycles. TCRdb re-analysed the 5' RACE reads in MiXCR, keeping a single row per CDR3 protein. The repertoire holds nearly 1 million distinct CDR3 sequences, with roughly half as singletons. Sequencing was performed on blood. Receptors originate from a woman aged 55-69 years in good health.

The V and J genes are TRBV6-6 and TRBJ2-3; 9 bases are a match to TRBD2. The CDR3 spans 17 residues. Unmatched junction bases numbered 6, after V lost 2 bases and J lost 0 bases. Germline assignment: CDR1 MNHNY and CDR2 SVGAGI (reference sequence). CDR3 DNA: TGTGCCAGCAGTTACCCATGGACTAGCGAGAGCACAGATACGCAGTATTTT. It codes for CASSYPWTSESTDTQYF.

The chain uses TRBV5-1 and TRBJ2-5, with D possibly called TRBD1 or TRBD2 (6 bases each). V was cut by 7 bases and J by 1 base, with 20 bases left in between. The CDR3 has 16 amino acids. Germline CDR1 and CDR2: SGHRS and YFSETQ. The CDR3 protein is CASVKGGQVTQETQYF. The DNA of the CDR3 is TGCGCCAGCGTTAAGGGGGGTCAAGTTACCCAAGAGACCCAGTACTTC.

The sample holds a few counts of this clonotype. V is TRBV29-1 and J is TRBJ1-2, with 7 bases aligning to TRBD1. Germline trimming cut 7 bases from V and 1 base from J; bases unmatched to any gene: 9. CDR1 and CDR2 from the germline V gene are SQVTM and ANQGSEA. The CDR3 loop spans 14 amino acids. The CDR3, as DNA: TGCAGCGCCGAAGGAGGGGGCAATAACTATGGCTACACCTTC. It translates to CSAEGGGNNYGYTF.

V is TRBV10-3 and J is TRBJ2-5, with TRBD2 identical over 7 bases. The germline V gene encodes CDR1 ENHRY and CDR2 SYGVKD. V shed 6 bases, J shed 11 bases, and the junction held 21 bases outside the gene matches. CDR3 length: 16 residues. CDR3 DNA: TGTGCCATCAGGGCAAGCGGGACGTCCTCCTACAATGAGCAGTACTTC. This sequence encodes CAIRASGTSSYNEQYF.

There are a few counts of this clonotype. This CDR3 reads CASSQDRQGPAYEQYF. CDR3 nucleotide sequence: TGCGCCAGCAGCCAAGATCGTCAGGGGCCGGCCTACGAGCAGTACTTC. The J gene is TRBJ2-7, the V gene TRBV4-3; weak D call: TRBD1 (6 bases). Germline V CDR1 and CDR2: LGHNA, YSLEER. Trimming pared 0 bases from V and 2 bases from J, leaving 14 bases between. CDR3 length: 16 amino acids.

This clonotype was counted only a few times. CDR3 in amino acids: CASSFISGDEQYF. The CDR3 coding sequence is TGTGCCAGCAGTTTTATCTCAGGTGACGAGCAGTACTTC. The chain combines TRBV12-3 or TRBV12-4 with TRBJ2-7; the D is unclear. Trimming took 3 bases from V and 5 from J, leaving 11 bases between them. The CDR3 has 13 amino acids.

This clonotype was seen many times. The chain links TRBV12-3 or TRBV12-4 to TRBJ2-7; D is ambiguous. The length of the CDR3 is 13 residues. Trimming left V 5 bases short and J 4 bases short, with 12 bases between. The CDR3 nucleotides are TGTGCCAGCAGTCGCGCCCCATCGTACGAGCAGTACTTC. Its translation is CASSRAPSYEQYF.

The chain carries TRBV9 and TRBJ1-2; a weak D match, TRBD1 (5 bases). With 0 bases removed from V and 6 bases from J, the gap between germline ends came to 18 bases. In germline, CDR1 is SGDLS, CDR2 YYNGEE. This CDR3 region has 16 residues. The CDR3 DNA follows: TGTGCCAGCAGCGTAGCTTCTGGTGGGGGGGGTGATGGCTACACCTTC. This translates into CASSVASGGGGDGYTF. Variable domain in full (rest from reference TRBV9 and TRBJ1-2): DSGVTQTPKHLITATGQRVTLRCSPRSGDLSVYWYQQSLDQGLQFLIQYYNGEERAKGNILERFSAQQFPDLHSELNLSSLELGDSALYFCASSVASGGGGDGYTFGSGTRLTVV.

This chain connects TRBV6-5 to TRBJ2-1, with 14 bases aligning to TRBD2. The J call is doubtful: the DNA matches TRBJ2-7 better. The CDR3 spans 14 residues. The germline V gene encodes CDR1 MNHEY and CDR2 SVGAGI. The CDR3 here is CASKRGLAGVEQYF. As DNA, the CDR3 is TGTGCCAGCAAACGGGGACTAGCGGGAGTCGAGCAGTACTTC.

This clonotype was counted only a few times. The chain uses TRBV20-1 and TRBJ2-7; possibly TRBD1 or TRBD2 for D (5 bases each). CDR3 length: 15 residues. Per the germline V gene, CDR1 is DFQATT and CDR2 is SNEGSKA (reference sequence). V lost 2 bases and J lost 0, with 14 bases in between. In DNA form, the CDR3 reads TGCAGTGCTAGATCGAGGGACGGATACTCCTACGAGCAGTACTTC. Its protein product is CSARSRDGYSYEQYF.

There are a few counts of this clonotype. The chain uses TRBV5-1 and TRBJ2-7; weak D call: TRBD2 (5 bases). The V end was cut by 0 bases, the J end by 5 bases, with 18 bases between. Per the germline V gene, CDR1 is SGHRS and CDR2 is YFSETQ. The CDR3 loop spans 16 amino acids. The CDR3 is CASSLEGRPPGNEQYF. CDR3 DNA: TGCGCCAGCAGCTTGGAAGGCAGGCCACCCGGGAACGAGCAGTACTTC.

V gene TRBV6-2 or TRBV6-3 combines with J gene TRBJ2-5, with 9 bases matching TRBD1. The closer fit of TRBJ2-7 to the DNA end suggests the J call may be wrong. The germline V gene encodes CDR1 MNHEY and CDR2 SVGEGT. The CDR3 extends over 14 amino acids. The CDR3 loop is CASSVTGQGGEQYF. CDR3 bases: TGTGCCAGCAGTGTTACGGGACAGGGTGGCGAGCAGTACTTC.

This clonotype was picked up a small number of times. The rearrangement links TRBV19 to TRBJ1-4; D is unclear. The CDR3 sequence is 12 residues long. Germline CDR1 is LNHDA and CDR2 is SQIVND (reference sequence). Trimming left V 9 bases short and J 5 bases short, with 10 bases between. The CDR3 is CASTGPNEKLFF. The CDR3 bases are TGTGCCAGCACGGGCCCCAATGAAAAACTGTTTTTT. Variable domain in full (rest from reference TRBV19 and TRBJ1-4): DGGITQSPKYLFRKEGQNVTLSCEQNLNHDAMYWYRQDPGQGLRLIYYSQIVNDFQKGDIAEGYSVSREKKESFPLTVTSAQKNPTAFYLCASTGPNEKLFFGSGTQLSVL.

This clonotype was picked up one time. V is TRBV11-2 and J is TRBJ2-3; D is ambiguous. Per the germline V gene, CDR1 is SGHAT and CDR2 is FQNNGV. CDR3 length equals 15 residues. V was pared by 5 bases and J by 2 bases, with 14 bases between. CDR3 protein: CASSPPGAFTDTQYF. The CDR3 DNA reads as TGTGCCAGCAGCCCCCCTGGAGCCTTCACAGATACGCAGTATTTT.

The chain couples TRBV7-2 to TRBJ2-4; 8 bases line up with TRBD2. The DNA matches TRBJ2-7 better at its end, which makes the J call doubtful. The CDR3 is 15 residues long. Germline V gene data show CDR1 as SGHTA and CDR2 as FQGNSA. The CDR3 spells CASSLAGTSLHEQYF. CDR3 DNA: TGTGCCAGCAGCTTAGCTGGGACTAGTCTGCACGAGCAGTACTTC.

The chain links TRBV29-1 to TRBJ2-3; 7 bases align to TRBD1. CDR1 and CDR2 from the germline V gene are SQVTM and ANQGSEA. This CDR3 has 13 residues. Unmatched junction bases numbered 7, after V lost 4 bases and J lost 6 bases. The CDR3 DNA follows: TGCAGCGTTGGGGACAGCCGATGGGATACGCAGTATTTT. Amino acids: CSVGDSRWDTQYF.

This clonotype occurred a few times. The chain recombines TRBV2 with TRBJ2-7; no firm D call. V lost 6 bases and J lost 0, with 12 bases in between. The CDR3 covers 14 residues. CDR1 is SNHLY, CDR2 FYNNEI, per germline. The CDR3 DNA follows: TGTGCCAGCAGAGACACCCAACCCTCCTACGAGCAGTACTTC. Its translation: CASRDTQPSYEQYF.

This clonotype has only a few counts. The chain employs TRBV5-1 and TRBJ2-7, with D possibly TRBD2 on 6 matching bases. V was trimmed by 0 bases and J by 4 bases, leaving 14 bases between them. This CDR3 comprises 15 residues. Germline V gene lookup returns CDR1 SGHRS and CDR2 YFSETQ. CDR3 loop: CASSLEAGRLYEQYF. The CDR3 coding sequence is TGCGCCAGCAGCTTGGAAGCAGGGAGGTTATACGAGCAGTACTTC.

A few counts support this clonotype. The chain is built from TRBV4-1 and TRBJ1-1; no firm D call. V lost 6 bases, J lost 5 bases, and 13 bases lay in between. In germline, CDR1 is MGHRA, CDR2 YSYEKL. The CDR3 consists of 13 residues. The CDR3: CASRPTGGTEAFF. The CDR3 DNA is TGCGCCAGCAGACCGACGGGAGGGACTGAAGCTTTCTTT.

The V call is TRBV12-3 or TRBV12-4, the J call TRBJ2-3, with no clear D. V gave up 1 base and J gave up 1 base, with 9 bases separating them. The CDR3 has 15 amino acids. The chain's CDR3 is CASSLGNVRTDTQYF. As DNA, the CDR3 is TGTGCCAGCAGTTTAGGGAATGTTCGCACAGATACGCAGTATTTT.

This chain links TRBV20-1 with TRBJ2-7, with no clear D. Trimming removed 5 bases at V and 0 bases at J, with 14 bases between. Looked up from germline, CDR1 is DFQATT and CDR2 is SNEGSKA (reference sequence). The CDR3 runs 14 residues. This CDR3 reads CSAPPPRFSYEQYF. Written as DNA, the CDR3 is TGCAGTGCTCCCCCCCCAAGGTTCTCCTACGAGCAGTACTTC.

This clonotype was seen a few times. This chain uses TRBV6-6 with TRBJ2-1; D not certain. Trimming removed 0 bases at V and 8 bases at J, with 14 bases between. Germline assignment: CDR1 MNHNY and CDR2 SVGAGI (reference sequence). The CDR3 spans 15 residues. CDR3 residues: CASSYSHKPDYEQFF. CDR3 bases: TGTGCCAGCAGTTACTCGCACAAACCTGACTATGAGCAGTTCTTC.

This chain uses TRBV5-1 with TRBJ2-1; TRBD1 agrees at 7 bases. The CDR3 extends over 13 amino acids. Germline V CDR1 and CDR2: SGHRS, YFSETQ. Germline trimming cut 0 bases from V and 14 bases from J; bases unmatched to any gene: 8. Here the CDR3 reads CASSLASAGGKFF. CDR3 nucleotide sequence: TGCGCCAGCAGCTTGGCCTCGGCAGGGGGAAAGTTCTTC.

This clonotype was detected once. V gene TRBV20-1 combines with J gene TRBJ2-7; tentatively, D is TRBD2 (6 bases). This CDR3 region has 15 residues. Germline CDR1 is DFQATT and CDR2 is SNEGSKA (reference sequence). The germline V and J ends were trimmed by 5 bases and 3 bases, with 20 bases remaining between them. CDR3: CSAPQGLTRHYEQYF. The CDR3 nucleotides are TGCAGTGCTCCTCAGGGACTGACCCGGCACTACGAGCAGTACTTC.

This rearrangement joins TRBV7-9 to TRBJ1-1, with D perhaps TRBD1 (5 bases). Germline values: CDR1 SEHNR, CDR2 FQNEAQ (reference sequence). Between the trimmed V and J ends, which lost 4 bases and 1 base, there was a span of 16 bases. This CDR3 has 16 residues. The CDR3 here is CASSSDKMTENTEAFF. The CDR3 bases are TGTGCCAGCAGCTCCGACAAAATGACAGAGAACACTGAAGCTTTCTTT.

In DNA form, the CDR3 reads TGTGCCAGCAGCCTTCTTAGGCACTCAGAGACCCAGTACTTC. Translated: CASSLLRHSETQYF. J is TRBJ2-5 and V is TRBV6-5; D uncertain. V was shortened by 6 bases and J by 4 bases, with 15 bases between the two germline ends. The germline V gene has CDR1 MNHEY and CDR2 SVGAGI. CDR3 length: 14 residues.

The rearrangement uses TRBV11-2 and TRBJ2-1; no firm D call. The CDR3 spans 16 residues. Trimming cost V 2 bases and J 0 bases, with 11 bases left between them. Germline loops: CDR1 SGHAT, CDR2 FQNNGV. CDR3 sequence (DNA): TGTGCCAGCAGCTTAACAGCGTTAAGCTCCTACAATGAGCAGTTCTTC. This gives the protein CASSLTALSSYNEQFF.